Each of the 16 T cell receptor beta chains below was sequenced from the same sample in a study of T cells in Graves' hyperthyroidism and ophthalmopathy. Amplified TCR beta CDR3 regions came from RNA transcripts. TCR CDR3 regions were first amplified by RT-PCR with HTBI primers. TCRdb passed the multiplex PCR reads through MiXCR, listing each CDR3 protein once. The sample carries under 250,000 distinct CDR3 sequences, around 24% recorded once. Sample: blood. These receptors were taken from a woman aged 40 to 49 with Graves' ophthalmopathy.

In its sample, this clonotype was seen many times. This chain joins TRBV4-2 and TRBJ2-5, with D perhaps matching TRBD2 (5 bases). Germline V gives CDR1 LGHNA, CDR2 YNFKEQ. This CDR3 contains 13 residues. V lost 5 bases and J lost 2, with 9 bases in between. Written as DNA, the CDR3 is TGTGCCAGCAGCAATAGCGCACAAGAGACCCAGTACTTC. This codes for CASSNSAQETQYF.

This clonotype appeared many times. The V and J genes are TRBV7-3 and TRBJ2-7, with 8 positions matching TRBD1. The CDR3 runs 15 residues. Germline V lookup: CDR1 SGHTA, CDR2 FQGTGA. V shed 2 bases, J shed 2 bases, and the junction held 5 bases outside the gene matches. CDR3 sequence (DNA): TGTGCCAGCAGCTTAGGGACAGGTAGGACCTACGAGCAGTACTTC. It encodes CASSLGTGRTYEQYF.

This clonotype was picked up many times. The chain is built from TRBV6-1 and TRBJ2-2; D unresolved. The ends were cut back, 6 bases at V and 3 bases at J, with 5 bases in the middle. The CDR3 runs to 12 residues. Germline CDR1 reads MNHNS; CDR2 reads SASEGT. The CDR3 nucleotides read TGTGCCAGCAGGGGGTACACCGGGGAGCTGTTTTTT. It translates to CASRGYTGELFF.

V usage is TRBV11-2 and J usage is TRBJ2-7; the D gene is possibly TRBD1 (6 bases). Trimming left V 5 bases short and J 6 bases short, with 26 bases between. CDR3 length: 17 amino acids. Looked up from germline, CDR1 is SGHAT and CDR2 is FQNNGV. CDR3 protein: CASSLSGRGSTFVEQYF. CDR3 DNA sequence: TGTGCCAGCAGCCTATCCGGCAGGGGATCCACCTTTGTCGAGCAGTACTTC.

V gene TRBV15 combines with J gene TRBJ2-7, with D tentatively TRBD1 or TRBD2 (5 bases each). Trimming removed 1 base at V and 2 bases at J, with 18 bases between. The CDR3 sequence is 17 residues long. Germline CDR1 reads LNHNV; CDR2 reads YYDKDF (reference sequence). Written as DNA, the CDR3 is TGTGCCACCAGCAGAGCTCCCACCGGGACGGCAACCTACGAGCAGTACTTC. Protein: CATSRAPTGTATYEQYF.

The chain couples TRBV7-2 to TRBJ1-2; D is ambiguous. CDR3 length: 13 amino acids. CDR1 SGHTA and CDR2 FQGNSA come from the germline V gene. Trimming took 7 bases from V and 2 from J, leaving 11 bases between them. DNA for the CDR3: TGTGCCAGCAACCAAGGGATGAACTATGGCTACACCTTC. Amino acids: CASNQGMNYGYTF. The full variable domain, rest sourced from reference TRBV7-2 and TRBJ1-2, is GAGVSQSPSNKVTEKGKDVELRCDPISGHTALYWYRQSLGQGLEFLIYFQGNSAPDKSGLPSDRFSAERTGGSVSTLTIQRTQQEDSAVYLCASNQGMNYGYTFGSGTRLTVV.

The chain is built from TRBV6-2 or TRBV6-3 and TRBJ1-1; D is unclear. This CDR3 spans 13 amino acids. Germline CDR1 is MNHEY and CDR2 is SVGEGT. Trimming pared 6 bases from V and 5 bases from J, leaving 13 bases between. The CDR3 here is CASSLGLQTEAFF. The DNA for the CDR3 is TGTGCCAGCAGCCTTGGACTTCAGACTGAAGCTTTCTTT.

This clonotype was seen only a few times. The chain recombines TRBV20-1 with TRBJ1-5; D possibly corresponds to TRBD1 (5 bases). This CDR3 contains 13 residues. Germline lookup yields CDR1 DFQATT and CDR2 SNEGSKA (reference sequence). Trimming left V 6 bases short and J 7 bases short, with 16 bases between. CDR3: CSASAGSGQPQHF. The CDR3 DNA is TGCAGTGCCAGCGCAGGGTCGGGGCAGCCCCAGCATTTT.

This clonotype was seen many times. V gene TRBV7-9 combines with J gene TRBJ2-5; D possibly corresponds to TRBD1 (6 bases). Per the germline V gene, CDR1 is SEHNR and CDR2 is FQNEAQ (reference sequence). The CDR3 consists of 14 residues. Deletions cut 5 bases from V and 5 bases from J, with 15 bases between. CDR3 residues: CASSLGGEWETQYF. DNA for the CDR3: TGTGCCAGCAGCCTAGGGGGAGAATGGGAGACCCAGTACTTC.

The gene calls are TRBV15 and TRBJ1-2; 8 bases are a match to TRBD1. Germline loops: CDR1 LNHNV, CDR2 YYDKDF (reference sequence). V was clipped by 1 base and J by 6 bases; unmatched bases: 4. The CDR3 consists of 14 residues. Here the CDR3 DNA reads TGTGCCACCAGCAGAGTGGGGACAGGACATGGCTACACCTTC. It encodes CATSRVGTGHGYTF.

This clonotype has at least ten counts. The chain is built from TRBV20-1 and TRBJ2-7; D not resolved. CDR1 DFQATT and CDR2 SNEGSKA come from the germline V gene (reference sequence). V was clipped by 7 bases and J by 2 bases, with 15 bases between them. This CDR3 is 13 amino acids long. The CDR3 region is CSVATTRPYEQYF. CDR3 in DNA: TGCAGTGTCGCCACGACACGGCCCTACGAGCAGTACTTC.

This clonotype was seen ten or more times. One end of the junction does not line up with germline, which may come from a read error. The rearrangement links TRBV28 to TRBJ2-2, with D tentatively TRBD2 (5 bases). The germline V gene has CDR1 MDHEN and CDR2 SYDVKM. The CDR3 runs to 13 residues. The DNA for the CDR3 is TGTGCCAGCAGTTTGTTGAACACCGGGGAGCTGCTTTTT. Amino acids: CASSLLNTGELLF.

The table lists this clonotype with many counts. The rearrangement joins TRBV7-8 to TRBJ1-1; no clear D. This CDR3 spans 15 amino acids. Germline V lookup: CDR1 SGHVS, CDR2 FQNEAQ. V was clipped by 5 bases and J by 0 bases, with 13 bases between them. CDR3 amino acids: CASSPRGQVNTEAFF. CDR3 sequence (DNA): TGTGCCAGCAGCCCTCGCGGGCAGGTGAACACTGAAGCTTTCTTT.

This chain links TRBV11-2 with TRBJ2-5; TRBD2 matches at 9 bases. Per germline, CDR1 SGHAT and CDR2 FQNNGV. The CDR3 is 17 residues long. V dropped 5 bases and J dropped 3; count of bases not matched to a gene: 13. The CDR3: CASSPPGQLAGKETQYF. The CDR3 nucleotides are TGTGCCAGCAGCCCTCCGGGACAGCTAGCGGGAAAAGAGACCCAGTACTTC.

This clonotype has a count of ten or more. The rearrangement links TRBV28 to TRBJ1-5; D possibly corresponds to TRBD1 (5 bases). Trimming cost V 4 bases and J 2 bases, with 15 bases left between them. CDR3 length equals 16 residues. Germline values: CDR1 MDHEN, CDR2 SYDVKM. This CDR3 reads CASSSSGTYGNQPQHF. The CDR3, as DNA: TGTGCCAGCAGTTCATCGGGGACGTATGGCAATCAGCCCCAGCATTTT.

This clonotype was observed at least ten times. This sequence joins TRBV5-1 and TRBJ1-2; TRBD1 is a possible D gene (6 bases). The V and J ends lost 0 bases and 0 bases respectively, with 6 bases between them. This CDR3 is 14 amino acids long. CDR1 SGHRS and CDR2 YFSETQ come from the germline V gene. The DNA for the CDR3 is TGCGCCAGCAGCTTGGGACAGGCTAACTATGGCTACACCTTC. Translated, it gives CASSLGQANYGYTF.